These T cell receptor beta chains were read from a single sample in a study of cytomegalovirus exposure and HLA in healthy donors. Sequencing used immunoSEQ multiplex PCR; TCRdb keeps in-frame clones, though not all of them. This table holds 110,000 to 150,000 clones, around 75% found once. The sequencing sample was made of PBMCs. The receptors shown here come from a man between 60 and 75 years old in good health and CMV-seronegative. The CDR3 runs from the conserved cysteine through the conserved F or W. Fields, in order: V gene, J gene, clone size, D gene, CDR3 DNA, CDR3 protein. The D gene is left open where the match is weak. Clone size is stated in some rows and not others, as once, few, many or a class when expanded.

v_call: TRBV18; j_call: TRBJ2-5; clone_size: NA; d_call: NA; cdr3_nt: TGTGCCAGCTCACCACTTCAGGCCGGCCAAGAGACCCAGTACTTC; cdr3_aa: CASSPLQAGQETQYF
v_call: TRBV9; j_call: TRBJ2-1; clone_size: NA; d_call: TRBD2; cdr3_nt: TGTGCCAGCAGCGTAGTAGCGGGAGAGGGTAATGAGCAGTTCTTC; cdr3_aa: CASSVVAGEGNEQFF
v_call: TRBV5-1; j_call: TRBJ1-5; clone_size: NA; d_call: TRBD1; cdr3_nt: TGCGCCAGCAGCTTCGGGACAGCAGATAGCAATCAGCCCCAGCATTTT; cdr3_aa: CASSFGTADSNQPQHF
v_call: TRBV10-1; j_call: TRBJ1-6; clone_size: NA; d_call: NA; cdr3_nt: TGCGCCAGCTCTACCACCACCAATTCACCCCTCCACTTT; cdr3_aa: CASSTTTNSPLHF
v_call: TRBV7-2; j_call: TRBJ1-1; clone_size: NA; d_call: NA; cdr3_nt: TGTGCCAGCAGCTTAGTTGGAGGGCAGACGCACACTGAAGCTTTCTTT; cdr3_aa: CASSLVGGQTHTEAFF
v_call: TRBV27; j_call: TRBJ2-3; clone_size: NA; d_call: TRBD2; cdr3_nt: TGTGCCAGCAGTTCAGGTCCAGGGACTAGCGGCTTCACAGATACGCAGTATTTT; cdr3_aa: CASSSGPGTSGFTDTQYF
v_call: TRBV7-3; j_call: TRBJ1-2; clone_size: few; d_call: NA; cdr3_nt: TGTGCCAGCAGCTCGGGGACAGGCTACACCTTC; cdr3_aa: CASSSGTGYTF
v_call: TRBV6-5; j_call: TRBJ2-7; clone_size: NA; d_call: NA; cdr3_nt: TGTGCCAGCAGTTACAGGGGGTCTACCTACGAGCAGTACTTC; cdr3_aa: CASSYRGSTYEQYF
v_call: TRBV30; j_call: TRBJ2-5; clone_size: NA; d_call: TRBD2; cdr3_nt: TGTGCCTGGAGCCCCGGGGGGGTCCGGGAGACCCAGTACTTC; cdr3_aa: CAWSPGGVRETQYF
v_call: TRBV7-9; j_call: TRBJ2-3; clone_size: NA; d_call: TRBD2; cdr3_nt: TGTGCCAGCAGCTTACCCTTCAGACTAGCGGGAGTTCGAGGCACGCAGTATTTT; cdr3_aa: CASSLPFRLAGVRGTQYF
v_call: TRBV28; j_call: TRBJ1-5; clone_size: NA; d_call: TRBD1; cdr3_nt: TGTGCCAGCAGTTTAATATCCCCGACAGGGTATAGCAATCAGCCCCAGCATTTT; cdr3_aa: CASSLISPTGYSNQPQHF
v_call: TRBV5-4; j_call: TRBJ1-4; clone_size: NA; d_call: NA; cdr3_nt: TGTGCCAGCAGCTTGGCCGGGGTGGGAAATGAAAAACTGTTTTTT; cdr3_aa: CASSLAGVGNEKLFF
v_call: TRBV28; j_call: TRBJ1-2; clone_size: NA; d_call: NA; cdr3_nt: TGTGCCAGCAGTTTTAGCGTAGGAGCCTACACCTTC; cdr3_aa: CASSFSVGAYTF
v_call: TRBV6-5; j_call: TRBJ2-2; clone_size: NA; d_call: NA; cdr3_nt: TGTGCCAGCAGTTACTCGAAGCAGGGCGGGGAGCTGTTTTTT; cdr3_aa: CASSYSKQGGELFF
v_call: TRBV2; j_call: TRBJ1-6; clone_size: few; d_call: NA; cdr3_nt: TGTGCCAGCAGTGAACCAGGGTCTGTACGTTCACCCCTCCACTTT; cdr3_aa: CASSEPGSVRSPLHF
v_call: TRBV5-4; j_call: TRBJ2-3; clone_size: NA; d_call: TRBD2; cdr3_nt: TGTGCCAGCAGCTCGGACCCGGGACTAGCATCAGATACGCAGTATTTT; cdr3_aa: CASSSDPGLASDTQYF
v_call: TRBV5-1; j_call: TRBJ2-7; clone_size: NA; d_call: NA; cdr3_nt: TGCGCCAGCAGTCTGACACAATCCTACGAGCAGTACTTC; cdr3_aa: CASSLTQSYEQYF
v_call: TRBV13; j_call: TRBJ2-1; clone_size: NA; d_call: TRBD2; cdr3_nt: TGTGCCAGCAGCTTGGGACTAGCCGGCCCATTCAATGAGCAGTTCTTC; cdr3_aa: CASSLGLAGPFNEQFF
v_call: TRBV28; j_call: TRBJ2-3; clone_size: NA; d_call: NA; cdr3_nt: TGTGCCAGCAGTTTAAGAGGGGGAATAACAGATACGCAGTATTTT; cdr3_aa: CASSLRGGITDTQYF
v_call: TRBV11-1; j_call: TRBJ2-7; clone_size: few; d_call: NA; cdr3_nt: TGTGCCAGCAGCTCGCCGTTAAGGGGTCTAGCGAACGAGCAGTACTTC; cdr3_aa: CASSSPLRGLANEQYF
v_call: TRBV15; j_call: TRBJ2-7; clone_size: few; d_call: NA; cdr3_nt: TGTGCCACCAGCAGATCCCTTGACAGGACCTACGAGCAGTACTTC; cdr3_aa: CATSRSLDRTYEQYF
v_call: TRBV19; j_call: TRBJ2-5; clone_size: NA; d_call: NA; cdr3_nt: TGTGCCAGTACCCAAGACAGCGAAGAGACCCAGTACTTC; cdr3_aa: CASTQDSEETQYF
v_call: TRBV25-1; j_call: TRBJ2-5; clone_size: NA; d_call: TRBD1; cdr3_nt: TGTGCCAGCAGTGAATATGTGGGGACAGGGGGCGAAGAGACCCAGTACTTC; cdr3_aa: CASSEYVGTGGEETQYF
v_call: TRBV30; j_call: TRBJ1-5; clone_size: NA; d_call: TRBD1; cdr3_nt: TGTGCCTGGAGCAGAGGGGACAGGGGCAATCAGCCCCAGCATTTT; cdr3_aa: CAWSRGDRGNQPQHF